Below, one T cell receptor beta chain is given with its context. All TRB cDNA libraries came from 5' RACE performed with UMI labels. TCRdb derives one entry per CDR3 protein from the 5' RACE reads, leaving out DNA. Recorded for this sample: approximately 26,000 distinct CDR3 sequences. The entry originates in a study of CXCR3-negative and CXCR3-positive naive CD8 T cells. Germline V CDR1 and CDR2: LGHNA, YNFKEQ. The CDR3 length is 16 residues. The receptor's source is a human donor in good health. Some clones in this sample may be carry-over from other donors' samples. V gene TRBV4-2 combines with J gene TRBJ2-3. The material sequenced was naive CXCR3- CD8+ T cells from blood. Subset specified: CD45RO-CCR7+CD27+CD95- naive CD8+ T cells lacking CXCR3 (TNR3-). The CDR3 loop is CASSQDLAGGTDTQYF.